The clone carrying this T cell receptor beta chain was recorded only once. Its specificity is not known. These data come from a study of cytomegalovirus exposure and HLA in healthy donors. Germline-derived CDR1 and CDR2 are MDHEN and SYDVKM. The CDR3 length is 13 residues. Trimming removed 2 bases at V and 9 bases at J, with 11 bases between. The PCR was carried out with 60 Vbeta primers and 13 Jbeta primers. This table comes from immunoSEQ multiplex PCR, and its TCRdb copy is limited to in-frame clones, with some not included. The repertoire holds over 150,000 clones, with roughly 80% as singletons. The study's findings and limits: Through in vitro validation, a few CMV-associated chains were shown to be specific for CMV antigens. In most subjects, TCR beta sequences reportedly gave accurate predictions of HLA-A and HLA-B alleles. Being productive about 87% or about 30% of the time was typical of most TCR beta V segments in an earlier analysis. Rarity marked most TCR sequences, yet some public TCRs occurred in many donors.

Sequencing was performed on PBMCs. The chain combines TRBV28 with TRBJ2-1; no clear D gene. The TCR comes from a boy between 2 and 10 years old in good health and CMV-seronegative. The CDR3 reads CASSLLEHPEQFF. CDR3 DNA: TGTGCCAGCAGTTTACTAGAGCACCCTGAGCAGTTCTTC.